The TCR beta chain under discussion was sequenced for a study of blood T cell repertoires in COVID-19. Study as a whole: Donors in the United States, Italy and Spain gave samples during acute or convalescent COVID-19. In each case, the material was cDNA or gDNA derived from T cells, B-cell-depleted T cells, or PBMCs.

Methods used by the authors: Amplified reference gene primers provided the basis for estimating nucleated cell counts. Using immunoSEQ multiplex PCR, the repertoire was profiled, and TCRdb retains in-frame clones only, with some absent. The V and J calls and clone size are taken from that table; D and trimming were inferred from the DNA. The sample lists roughly 110,000 clones; approximately 90% were seen once. The germline gives CDR1 MNHEY, CDR2 SVGAGI. The CDR3 totals 16 residues. The junction had 5 bases not matched to a gene; V was cut back by 2 bases and J by 5 bases. Sequencing was carried out using peripheral blood. This TCR came from a woman aged 45-60 years with acute or convalescent COVID-19. The chain recombines TRBV6-5 with TRBJ2-1, with 11 nucleotides matching TRBD2. The CDR3 reads CASSYTGTSGNNEQFF. CDR3 sequence (DNA): TGTGCCAGCAGTTACACCGGGACTAGCGGAAACAATGAGCAGTTCTTC.